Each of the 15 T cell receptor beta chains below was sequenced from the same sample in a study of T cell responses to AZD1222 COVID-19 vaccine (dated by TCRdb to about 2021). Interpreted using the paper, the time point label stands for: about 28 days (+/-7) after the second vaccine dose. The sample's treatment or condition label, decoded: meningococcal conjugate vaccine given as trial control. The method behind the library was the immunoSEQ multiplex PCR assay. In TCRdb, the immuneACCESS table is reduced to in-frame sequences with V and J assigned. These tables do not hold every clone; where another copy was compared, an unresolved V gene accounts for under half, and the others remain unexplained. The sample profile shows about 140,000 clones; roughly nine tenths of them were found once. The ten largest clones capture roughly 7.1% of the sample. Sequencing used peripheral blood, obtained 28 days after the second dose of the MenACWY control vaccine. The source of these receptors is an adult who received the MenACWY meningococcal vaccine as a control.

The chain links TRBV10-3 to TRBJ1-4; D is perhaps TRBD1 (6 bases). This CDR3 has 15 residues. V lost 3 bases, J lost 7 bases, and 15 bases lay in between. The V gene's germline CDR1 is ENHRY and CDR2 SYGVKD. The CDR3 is CAISDPGDRTEKLFF. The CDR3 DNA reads TGTGCCATCAGTGACCCAGGGGATAGAACTGAAAAACTGTTTTTT.

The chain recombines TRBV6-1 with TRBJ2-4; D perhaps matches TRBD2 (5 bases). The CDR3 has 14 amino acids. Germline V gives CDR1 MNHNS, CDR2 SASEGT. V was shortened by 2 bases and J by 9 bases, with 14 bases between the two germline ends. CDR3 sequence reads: CASSELRLRGIQYF. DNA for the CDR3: TGTGCCAGCAGTGAACTTAGACTACGAGGCATTCAGTACTTC.

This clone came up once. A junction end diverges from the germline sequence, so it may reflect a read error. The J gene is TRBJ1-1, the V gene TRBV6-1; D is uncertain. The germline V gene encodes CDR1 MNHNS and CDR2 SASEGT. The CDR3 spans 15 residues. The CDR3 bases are TGTGCCAGCACTGAAACGGTGGGAGGGAACACTGAAGCTTTCTTT. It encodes CASTETVGGNTEAFF.

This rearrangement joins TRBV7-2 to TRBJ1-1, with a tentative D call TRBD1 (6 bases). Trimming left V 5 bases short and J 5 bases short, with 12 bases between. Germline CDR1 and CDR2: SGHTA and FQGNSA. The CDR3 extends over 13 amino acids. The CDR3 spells CASSAQQGTEAFF. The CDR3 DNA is TGTGCCAGCAGCGCACAACAGGGAACTGAAGCTTTCTTT.

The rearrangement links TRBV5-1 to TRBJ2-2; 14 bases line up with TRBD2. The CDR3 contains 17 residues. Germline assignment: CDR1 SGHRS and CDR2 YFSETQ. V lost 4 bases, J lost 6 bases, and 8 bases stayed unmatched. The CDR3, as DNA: TGCGCCAGCAGCGGAGGACTAGCGGGGGGCCGTGCCGGGGAGCTGTTTTTT. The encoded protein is CASSGGLAGGRAGELFF.

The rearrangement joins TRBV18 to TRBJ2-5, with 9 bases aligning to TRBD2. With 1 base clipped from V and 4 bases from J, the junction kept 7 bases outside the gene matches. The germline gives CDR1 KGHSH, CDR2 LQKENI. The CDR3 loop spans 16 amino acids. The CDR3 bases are TGTGCCAGCTCACCACGTGTACTAGCGGGCCCAGAGACCCAGTACTTC. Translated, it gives CASSPRVLAGPETQYF.

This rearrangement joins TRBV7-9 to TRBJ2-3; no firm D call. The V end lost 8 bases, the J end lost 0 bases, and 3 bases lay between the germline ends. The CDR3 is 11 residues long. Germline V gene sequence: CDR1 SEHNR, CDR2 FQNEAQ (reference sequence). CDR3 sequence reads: CASASTDTQYF. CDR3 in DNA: TGTGCCAGCGCTAGCACAGATACGCAGTATTTT.

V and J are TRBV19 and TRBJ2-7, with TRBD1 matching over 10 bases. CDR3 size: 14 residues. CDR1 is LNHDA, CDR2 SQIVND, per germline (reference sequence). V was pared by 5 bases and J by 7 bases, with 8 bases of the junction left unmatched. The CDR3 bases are TGTGCCAGTAGTGCACGACAGGGGGCGAGGGAGCAGTACTTC. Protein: CASSARQGAREQYF.

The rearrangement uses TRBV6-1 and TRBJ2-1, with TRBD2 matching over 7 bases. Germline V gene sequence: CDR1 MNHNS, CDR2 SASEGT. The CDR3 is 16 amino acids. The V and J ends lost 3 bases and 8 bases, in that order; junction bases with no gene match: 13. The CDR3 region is CASSDRSWTSSDEQFF. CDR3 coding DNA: TGTGCCAGCAGTGACCGGTCCTGGACTAGTTCAGATGAGCAGTTCTTC.

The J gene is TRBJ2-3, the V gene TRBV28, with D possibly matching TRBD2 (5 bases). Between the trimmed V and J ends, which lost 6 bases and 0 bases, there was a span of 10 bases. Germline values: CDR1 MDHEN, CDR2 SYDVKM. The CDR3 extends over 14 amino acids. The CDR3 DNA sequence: TGTGCCAGCAGCCAGACTACAAGCACAGATACGCAGTATTTT. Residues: CASSQTTSTDTQYF.

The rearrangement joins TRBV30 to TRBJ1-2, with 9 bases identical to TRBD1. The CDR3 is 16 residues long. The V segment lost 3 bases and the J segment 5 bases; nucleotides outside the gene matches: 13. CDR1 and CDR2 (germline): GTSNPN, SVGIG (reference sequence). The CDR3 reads CAWRLAPGQGQYGYTF. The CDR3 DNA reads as TGTGCCTGGAGGCTGGCGCCGGGACAGGGCCAGTATGGCTACACCTTC.

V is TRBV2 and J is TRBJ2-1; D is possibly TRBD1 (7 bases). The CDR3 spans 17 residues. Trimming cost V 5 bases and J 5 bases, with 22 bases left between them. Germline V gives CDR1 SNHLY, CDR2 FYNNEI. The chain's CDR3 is CASSRATGRSWDNEQFF. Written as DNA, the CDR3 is TGTGCCAGCAGTCGGGCGACAGGGAGGTCCTGGGACAATGAGCAGTTCTTC.

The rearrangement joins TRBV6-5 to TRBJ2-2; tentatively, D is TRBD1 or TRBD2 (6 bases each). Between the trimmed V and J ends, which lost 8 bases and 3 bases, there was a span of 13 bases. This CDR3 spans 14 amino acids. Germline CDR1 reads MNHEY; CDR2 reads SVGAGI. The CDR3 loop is CASGGQGYTGELFF. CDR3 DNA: TGTGCCAGCGGGGGGCAGGGGTACACCGGGGAGCTGTTTTTT.

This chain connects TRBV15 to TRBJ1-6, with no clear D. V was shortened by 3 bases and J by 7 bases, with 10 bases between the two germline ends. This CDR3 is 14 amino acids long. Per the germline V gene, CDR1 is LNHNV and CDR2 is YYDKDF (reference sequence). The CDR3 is CATSRKTENSPLHF. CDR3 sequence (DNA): TGTGCCACCAGCAGGAAAACAGAGAATTCACCCCTCCACTTT.

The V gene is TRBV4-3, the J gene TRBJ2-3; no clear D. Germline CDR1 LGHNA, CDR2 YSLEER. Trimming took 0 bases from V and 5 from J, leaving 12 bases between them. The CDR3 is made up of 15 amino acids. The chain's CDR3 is CASSQDRLRQDTQYF. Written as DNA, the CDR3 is TGCGCCAGCAGCCAAGACCGATTGCGCCAAGATACGCAGTATTTT.